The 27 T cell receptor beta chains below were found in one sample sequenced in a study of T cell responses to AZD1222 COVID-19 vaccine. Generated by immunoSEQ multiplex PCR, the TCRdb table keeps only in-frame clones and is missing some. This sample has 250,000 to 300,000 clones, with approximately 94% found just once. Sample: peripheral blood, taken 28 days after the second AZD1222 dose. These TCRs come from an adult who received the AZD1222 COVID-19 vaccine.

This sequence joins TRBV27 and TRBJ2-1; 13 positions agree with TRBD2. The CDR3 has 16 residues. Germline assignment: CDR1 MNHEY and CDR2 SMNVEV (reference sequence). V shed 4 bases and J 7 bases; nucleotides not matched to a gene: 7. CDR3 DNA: TGTGCCAGCAGTTCACTAGCGGGAGGGTTTTGGAATGAGCAGTTCTTC. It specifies CASSSLAGGFWNEQFF.

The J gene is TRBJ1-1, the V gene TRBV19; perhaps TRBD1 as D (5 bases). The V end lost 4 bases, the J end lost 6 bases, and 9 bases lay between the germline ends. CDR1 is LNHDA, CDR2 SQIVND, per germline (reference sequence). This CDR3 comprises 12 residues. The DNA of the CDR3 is TGTGCCAGTAGTACTGGGGGTCCTGAAGCTTTCTTT. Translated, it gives CASSTGGPEAFF.

For the CDR3, the DNA is TGTGCCAGCAGGGAGTCGGGACATGAAAATTCACCCCTCCACTTT. It encodes CASRESGHENSPLHF. The rearrangement joins TRBV7-9 to TRBJ1-6; tentative D call: TRBD1 (6 bases). Germline assignment: CDR1 SEHNR and CDR2 FQNEAQ (reference sequence). The V end was cut by 6 bases, the J end by 7 bases, with 16 bases between. This CDR3 is 15 amino acids long.

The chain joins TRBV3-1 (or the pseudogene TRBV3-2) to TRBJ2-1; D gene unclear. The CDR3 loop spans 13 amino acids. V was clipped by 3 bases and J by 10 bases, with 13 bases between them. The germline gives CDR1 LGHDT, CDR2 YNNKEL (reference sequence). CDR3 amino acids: CASSHGIRIEQFF. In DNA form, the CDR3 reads TGTGCCAGCAGCCACGGTATCCGGATCGAGCAGTTCTTC.

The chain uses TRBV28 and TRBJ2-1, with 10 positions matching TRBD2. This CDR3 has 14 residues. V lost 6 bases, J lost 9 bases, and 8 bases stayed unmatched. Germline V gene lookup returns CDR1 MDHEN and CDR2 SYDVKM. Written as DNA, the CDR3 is TGTGCCAGCAGCCAACTAGCGGGGTCCGCTGAGCAGTTCTTC. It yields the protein CASSQLAGSAEQFF. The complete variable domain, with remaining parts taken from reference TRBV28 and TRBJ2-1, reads DVKVTQSSRYLVKRTGEKVFLECVQDMDHENMFWYRQDPGLGLRLIYFSYDVKMKEKGDIPEGYSVSREKKERFSLILESASTNQTSMYLCASSQLAGSAEQFFGPGTRLTVL.

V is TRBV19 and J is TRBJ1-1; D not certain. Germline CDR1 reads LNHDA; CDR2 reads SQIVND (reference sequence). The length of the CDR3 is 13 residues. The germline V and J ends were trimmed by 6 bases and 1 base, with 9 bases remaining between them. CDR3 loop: CASSSTENTEAFF. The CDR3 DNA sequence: TGTGCCAGTAGCTCGACCGAGAACACTGAAGCTTTCTTT.

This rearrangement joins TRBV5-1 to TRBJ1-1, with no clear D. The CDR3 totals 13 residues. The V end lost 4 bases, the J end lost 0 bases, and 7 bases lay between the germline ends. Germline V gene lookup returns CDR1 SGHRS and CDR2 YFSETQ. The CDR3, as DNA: TGCGCCAGCAGCGTGACACTGAACACTGAAGCTTTCTTT. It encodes CASSVTLNTEAFF.

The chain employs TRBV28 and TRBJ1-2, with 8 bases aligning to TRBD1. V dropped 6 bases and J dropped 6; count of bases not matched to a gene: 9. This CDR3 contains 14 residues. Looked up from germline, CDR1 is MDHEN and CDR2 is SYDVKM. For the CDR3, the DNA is TGTGCCAGCAGGCCGACAGGGGAGCGTCATGGCTACACCTTC. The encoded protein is CASRPTGERHGYTF.

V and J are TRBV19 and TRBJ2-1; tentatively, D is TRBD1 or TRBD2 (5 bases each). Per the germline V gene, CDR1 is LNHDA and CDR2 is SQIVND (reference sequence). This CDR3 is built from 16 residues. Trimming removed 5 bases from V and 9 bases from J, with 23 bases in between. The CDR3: CASSVNRDAFSSEQFF. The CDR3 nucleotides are TGTGCCAGTAGTGTAAACCGGGACGCGTTTTCCAGTGAGCAGTTCTTC.

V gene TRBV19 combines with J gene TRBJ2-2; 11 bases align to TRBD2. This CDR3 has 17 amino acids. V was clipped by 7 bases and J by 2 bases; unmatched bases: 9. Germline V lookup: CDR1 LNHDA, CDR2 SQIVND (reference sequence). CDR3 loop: CASTQLGTSGNTGELFF. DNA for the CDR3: TGTGCCAGTACCCAATTGGGGACTAGCGGCAACACCGGGGAGCTGTTTTTT. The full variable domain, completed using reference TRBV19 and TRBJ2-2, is DGGITQSPKYLFRKEGQNVTLSCEQNLNHDAMYWYRQDPGQGLRLIYYSQIVNDFQKGDIAEGYSVSREKKESFPLTVTSAQKNPTAFYLCASTQLGTSGNTGELFFGEGSRLTVL.

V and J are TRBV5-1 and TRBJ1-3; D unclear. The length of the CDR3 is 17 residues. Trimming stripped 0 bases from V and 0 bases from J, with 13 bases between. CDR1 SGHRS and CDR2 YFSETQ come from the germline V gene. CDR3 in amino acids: CASSLDPMMSSGNTIYF. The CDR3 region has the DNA TGCGCCAGCAGCTTGGATCCGATGATGAGCTCTGGAAACACCATATATTTT.

CDR3 region: CSVEGSAGDGTGELFF. CDR3 DNA sequence: TGCAGCGTGGAGGGGTCGGCAGGGGACGGTACCGGGGAGCTGTTTTTT. The chain has TRBV29-1 and TRBJ2-2; D is possibly TRBD1 or TRBD2 (6 bases each). There are 16 residues in the CDR3. CDR1 and CDR2 (germline): SQVTM, ANQGSEA. V shed 6 bases and J shed 5 bases, with 22 bases lying between them.

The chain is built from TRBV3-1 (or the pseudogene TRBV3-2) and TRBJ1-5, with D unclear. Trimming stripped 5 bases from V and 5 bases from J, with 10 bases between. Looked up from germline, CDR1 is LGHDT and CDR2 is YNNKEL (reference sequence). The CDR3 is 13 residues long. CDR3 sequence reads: CASSAREDQPQHF. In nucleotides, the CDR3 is TGTGCCAGCAGCGCCCGAGAGGATCAGCCCCAGCATTTT.

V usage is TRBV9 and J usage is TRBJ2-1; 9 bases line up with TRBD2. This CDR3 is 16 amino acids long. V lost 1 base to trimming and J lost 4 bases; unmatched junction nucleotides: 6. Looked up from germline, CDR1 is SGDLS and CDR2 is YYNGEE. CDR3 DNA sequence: TGTGCCAGCAGCGTAAATAGCGGGAGAGAATACAATGAGCAGTTCTTC. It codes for CASSVNSGREYNEQFF.

Written as DNA, the CDR3 is TGTGCCAGGCCCTCACTGGGCGAGCAGTTCTTC. Its translation is CARPSLGEQFF. This chain links TRBV9 with TRBJ2-1; no reliable D call. This CDR3 region has 11 residues. Trimming left V 8 bases short and J 10 bases short, with 13 bases between. Germline CDR1 and CDR2: SGDLS and YYNGEE.

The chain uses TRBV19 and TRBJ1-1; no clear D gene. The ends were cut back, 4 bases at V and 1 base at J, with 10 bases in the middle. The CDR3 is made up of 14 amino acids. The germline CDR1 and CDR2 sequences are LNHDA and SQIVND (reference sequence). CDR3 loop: CASSKGGKNTEAFF. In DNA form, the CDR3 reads TGTGCCAGTAGTAAAGGAGGCAAGAACACTGAAGCTTTCTTT. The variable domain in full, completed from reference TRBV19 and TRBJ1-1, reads DGGITQSPKYLFRKEGQNVTLSCEQNLNHDAMYWYRQDPGQGLRLIYYSQIVNDFQKGDIAEGYSVSREKKESFPLTVTSAQKNPTAFYLCASSKGGKNTEAFFGQGTRLTVV.

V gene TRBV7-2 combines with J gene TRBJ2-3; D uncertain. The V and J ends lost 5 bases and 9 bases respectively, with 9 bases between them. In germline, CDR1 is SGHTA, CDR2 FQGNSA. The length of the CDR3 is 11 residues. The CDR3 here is CASSRSDTQYF. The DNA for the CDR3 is TGTGCCAGCAGCCGCAGCGACACGCAGTATTTT.

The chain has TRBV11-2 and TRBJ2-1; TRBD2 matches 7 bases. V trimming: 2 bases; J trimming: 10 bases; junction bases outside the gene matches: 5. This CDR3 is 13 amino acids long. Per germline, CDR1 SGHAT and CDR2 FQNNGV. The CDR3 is CASSLFREGEQFF. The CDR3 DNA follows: TGTGCCAGCAGCTTATTCAGGGAGGGGGAGCAGTTCTTC.

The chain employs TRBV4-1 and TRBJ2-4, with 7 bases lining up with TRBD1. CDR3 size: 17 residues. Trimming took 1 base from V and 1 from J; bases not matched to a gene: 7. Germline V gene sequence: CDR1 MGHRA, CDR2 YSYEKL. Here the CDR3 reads CASSQGAGGEAKNIQYF. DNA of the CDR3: TGCGCCAGCAGCCAAGGGGCAGGGGGAGAGGCCAAAAACATTCAGTACTTC.

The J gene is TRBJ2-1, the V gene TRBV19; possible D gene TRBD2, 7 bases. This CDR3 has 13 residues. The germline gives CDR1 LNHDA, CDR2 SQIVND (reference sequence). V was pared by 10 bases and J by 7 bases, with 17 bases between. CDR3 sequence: CATGGRGPNEQFF. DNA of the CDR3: TGTGCCACGGGAGGACGGGGGCCTAATGAGCAGTTCTTC.

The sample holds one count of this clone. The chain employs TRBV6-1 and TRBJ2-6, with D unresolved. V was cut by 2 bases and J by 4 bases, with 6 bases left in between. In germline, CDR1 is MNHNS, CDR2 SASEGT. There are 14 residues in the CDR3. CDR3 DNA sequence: TGTGCCAGCAGTGAAAGAGCCGGGGCCAACGTCCTGACTTTC. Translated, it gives CASSERAGANVLTF.

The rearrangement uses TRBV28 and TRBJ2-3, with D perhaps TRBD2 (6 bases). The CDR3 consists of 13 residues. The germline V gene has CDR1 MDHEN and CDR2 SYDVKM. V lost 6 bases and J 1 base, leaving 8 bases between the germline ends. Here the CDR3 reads CASRTGGTDTQYF. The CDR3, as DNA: TGTGCCAGCAGGACGGGGGGCACAGATACGCAGTATTTT.

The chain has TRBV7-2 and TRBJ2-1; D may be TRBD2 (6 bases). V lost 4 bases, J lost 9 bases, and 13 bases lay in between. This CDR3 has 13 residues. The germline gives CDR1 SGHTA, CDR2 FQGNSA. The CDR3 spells CASSSGLGGEQFF. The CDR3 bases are TGTGCCAGCAGCTCCGGACTGGGGGGTGAGCAGTTCTTC.

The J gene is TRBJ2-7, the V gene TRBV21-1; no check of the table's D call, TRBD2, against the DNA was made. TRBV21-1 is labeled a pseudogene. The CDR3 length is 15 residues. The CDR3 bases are TGTGCCAGCAGCAAAGGTGAGCGCAGCTCCTACGAGCAGTACTTC. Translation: CASSKGERSSYEQYF.

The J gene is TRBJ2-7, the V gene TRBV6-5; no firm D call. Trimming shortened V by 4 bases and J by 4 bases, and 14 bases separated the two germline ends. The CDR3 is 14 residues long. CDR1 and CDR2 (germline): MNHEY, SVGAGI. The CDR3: CASSWISSGYEQYF. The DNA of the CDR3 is TGTGCCAGCAGTTGGATCTCCAGTGGTTACGAGCAGTACTTC.

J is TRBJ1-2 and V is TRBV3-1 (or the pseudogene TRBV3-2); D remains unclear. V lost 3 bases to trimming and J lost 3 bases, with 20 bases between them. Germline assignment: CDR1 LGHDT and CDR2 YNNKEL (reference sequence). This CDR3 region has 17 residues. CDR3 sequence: CASSQVGGSPVDYGYTF. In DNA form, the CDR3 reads TGTGCCAGCAGCCAGGTTGGAGGGTCCCCCGTCGACTATGGCTACACCTTC.

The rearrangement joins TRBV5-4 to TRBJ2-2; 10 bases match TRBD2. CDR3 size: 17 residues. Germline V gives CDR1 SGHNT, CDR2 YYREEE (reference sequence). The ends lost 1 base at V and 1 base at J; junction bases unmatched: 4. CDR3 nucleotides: TGTGCCAGCAGCTTGACGCTAGCGGGAGTGAACACCGGGGAGCTGTTTTTT. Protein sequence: CASSLTLAGVNTGELFF.